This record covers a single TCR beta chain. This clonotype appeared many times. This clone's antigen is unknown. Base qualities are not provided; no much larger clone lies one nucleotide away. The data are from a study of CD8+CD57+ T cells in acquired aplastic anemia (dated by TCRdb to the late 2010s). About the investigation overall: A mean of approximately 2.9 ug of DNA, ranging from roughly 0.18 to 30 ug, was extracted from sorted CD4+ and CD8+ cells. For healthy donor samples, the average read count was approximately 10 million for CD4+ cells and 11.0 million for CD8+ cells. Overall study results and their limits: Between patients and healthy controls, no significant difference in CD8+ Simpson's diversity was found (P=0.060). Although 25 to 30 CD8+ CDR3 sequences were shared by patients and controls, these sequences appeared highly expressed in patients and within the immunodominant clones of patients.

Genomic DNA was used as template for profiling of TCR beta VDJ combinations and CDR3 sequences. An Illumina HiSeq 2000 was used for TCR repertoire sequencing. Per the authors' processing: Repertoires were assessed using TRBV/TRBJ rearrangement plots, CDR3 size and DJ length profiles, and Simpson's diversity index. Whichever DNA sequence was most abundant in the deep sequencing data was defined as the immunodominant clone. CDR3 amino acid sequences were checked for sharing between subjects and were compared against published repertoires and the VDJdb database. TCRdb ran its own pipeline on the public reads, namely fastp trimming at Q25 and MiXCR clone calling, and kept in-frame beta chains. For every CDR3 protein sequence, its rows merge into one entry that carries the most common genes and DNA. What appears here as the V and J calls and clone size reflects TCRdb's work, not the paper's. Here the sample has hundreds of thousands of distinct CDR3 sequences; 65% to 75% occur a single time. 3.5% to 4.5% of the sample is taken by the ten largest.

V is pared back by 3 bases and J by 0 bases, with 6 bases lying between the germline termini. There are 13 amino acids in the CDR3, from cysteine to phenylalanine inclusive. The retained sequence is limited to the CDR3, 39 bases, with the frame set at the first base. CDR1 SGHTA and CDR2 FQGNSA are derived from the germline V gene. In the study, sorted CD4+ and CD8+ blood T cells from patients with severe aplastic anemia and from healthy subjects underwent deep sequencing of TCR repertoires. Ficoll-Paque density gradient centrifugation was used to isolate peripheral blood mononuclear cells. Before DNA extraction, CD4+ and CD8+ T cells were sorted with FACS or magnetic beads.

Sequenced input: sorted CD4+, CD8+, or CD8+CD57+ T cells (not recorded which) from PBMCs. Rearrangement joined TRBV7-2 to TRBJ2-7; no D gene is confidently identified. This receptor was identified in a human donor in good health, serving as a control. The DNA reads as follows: TGTGCCAGCAGCTTCGACCACTCCTACGAGCAGTACTTC. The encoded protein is CASSFDHSYEQYF.